The present T cell receptor (beta chain) was sequenced within a study of T cells in localized non-small cell lung cancer. General observations from the study: In the blood, greater T cell density corresponded to longer overall survival.

Details on this clone: Its antigen is currently unknown.

Clones were sequenced by immunoSEQ multiplex PCR, and TCRdb holds only the in-frame ones, with some missing. This sample has just over 20,000 clones, with over 75% found just once. Per the germline V gene, CDR1 is ENHRY and CDR2 is SYGVKD. Between the trimmed V and J ends, which lost 4 bases and 6 bases, there was a span of 10 bases. This CDR3 comprises 13 residues. Material: PBMCs, obtained before any cancer treatment. The V and J genes are TRBV10-3 and TRBJ1-5, with a weak D call TRBD1 (5 bases). This sequence was found in a woman aged 40 to 75 with stage II squamous cell lung carcinoma. The CDR3 DNA follows: TGTGCCATCAGTGTGGGGGGGGGTCAGCCCCAGCATTTT. It codes for CAISVGGGQPQHF.